One TCR beta chain is described in this entry. The V end lost 4 bases, the J end lost 4 bases, and 14 bases lay between the germline ends. The germline V gene has CDR1 SGHRS and CDR2 YFSETQ. This CDR3 comprises 14 residues. The sample originates from a study of blood T cells in healthy people across ages. Then a second PCR, running roughly 6 to 12 cycles, was carried out with a sample-barcoded 5' primer and a J-beta primer mix. TCRdb reprocessed the 5' RACE reads via MiXCR and lists one record per CDR3 protein. The sample has approximately 800,000 distinct CDR3 sequences, 46% seen once. This clonotype was obtained from an elderly man in good health. This chain connects TRBV5-1 to TRBJ1-2, with D possibly TRBD1 on 6 matching bases. The sample was blood. The CDR3 DNA sequence: TGCGCCAGCAGCCGTGAACAGGGAGTCTATGGCTACACCTTC. It encodes CASSREQGVYGYTF.